A selection of T cell receptor beta chains follows, all from one sample in a study of CD8+CD57+ T cells in acquired aplastic anemia. TCRdb processed the reads anew with MiXCR; each CDR3 protein has one entry. The sample lists 200,000 to 300,000 distinct CDR3 sequences; approximately 86% were seen once. The source material was sorted CD4+, CD8+, or CD8+CD57+ T cells (not recorded which) from PBMCs. The source is a human donor with aplastic anemia. The CDR3 runs from the conserved cysteine through the conserved F or W. Fields, in order: CDR3 length, V gene, D gene, J gene, CDR3 protein. The D gene is left open where the match is weak.

12,TRBV7-4,.,TRBJ2-4,CASGGAGKHPPF
15,TRBV20-1,TRBD2,TRBJ2-3,CSARGRAGATDTQYF
13,TRBV6-4,TRBD1,TRBJ2-7,CASRRQGKNEQYF
14,TRBV7-8,.,TRBJ2-7,CASSLRGGPYKQYF
14,TRBV7-6,.,TRBJ2-3,CASSLAGGYEKYVF
16,TRBV11-3,.,TRBJ2-1,CASSSNGTWGSDEQFF
15,TRBV19,.,TRBJ2-3,CASSIGSESTNKQFF
16,TRBV7-3,.,TRBJ1-1,CASSPHAAWGETQSFF
16,TRBV7-2,.,TRBJ2-5,CASSVGSGRYQESQYF
12,TRBV7-9,.,TRBJ2-4,CASATPGMVQYF
15,TRBV9,.,TRBJ1-1,CASSLDLTRNTAAFF
19,TRBV7-8,.,TRBJ2-2,CASSLAGSPGGQYAGELFF
15,TRBV7-9,TRBD2,TRBJ2-5,CASSSGLAGIQTQYF
13,TRBV2,.,TRBJ1-2,CASGDDSTDTQTF
14,TRBV20-1,TRBD2,TRBJ2-7,CSASDTGGNYEQYF
16,TRBV4-1,TRBD1,TRBJ2-2,CASSLWTGGDTGELFF
16,TRBV19,.,TRBJ1-6,CASSESGDSSNSPLHF
13,TRBV2,.,TRBJ1-5,CASGDSSYQPQHF
14,TRBV7-3,TRBD2,TRBJ2-3,CASSLASGSAEPHF
12,TRBV5-4,.,TRBJ2-7,CASRGDSYEQYF